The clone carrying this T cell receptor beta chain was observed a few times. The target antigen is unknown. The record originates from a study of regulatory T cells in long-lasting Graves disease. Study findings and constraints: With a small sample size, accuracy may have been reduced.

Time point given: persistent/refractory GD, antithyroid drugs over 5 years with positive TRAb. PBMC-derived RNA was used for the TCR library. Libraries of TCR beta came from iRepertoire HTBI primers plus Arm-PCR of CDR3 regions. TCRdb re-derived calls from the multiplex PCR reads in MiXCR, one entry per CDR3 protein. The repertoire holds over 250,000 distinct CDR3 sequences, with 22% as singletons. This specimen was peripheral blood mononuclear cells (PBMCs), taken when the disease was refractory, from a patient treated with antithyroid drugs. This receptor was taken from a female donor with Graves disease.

As DNA, the CDR3 is TGTGCCAGCAGCCCGACCCAACAGGGGAACACTGAAGCTTTCTTT. Amino acids: CASSPTQQGNTEAFF. V and J are TRBV5-5 and TRBJ1-1, with D perhaps matching TRBD1 (6 bases). The V and J ends lost 4 bases and 1 base respectively, with 14 bases between them. The CDR3 is 15 amino acids. The germline CDR1 and CDR2 sequences are SGHKS and YYEKEE (reference sequence).